Presented here are 28 T cell receptor beta chains from one specimen sequenced in a study of shared clonotypes between healthy human individuals. Cells designated naive CD8 were CD45RO-negative and were positively selected for CCR7, with terminally differentiated effector memory CD45RA+ cells excluded. Sequenced by immunoSEQ multiplex PCR; TCRdb stores in-frame clones only, minus some. The table lists approximately 650,000 clones, roughly 95% of them singletons. Input material: naive CD8+ T cells sorted from blood. The receptors stem from a young woman in good health.

This chain uses TRBV27 with TRBJ1-1; 10 nucleotides agree with TRBD1. Trimming took 5 bases from V and 3 from J; bases not matched to a gene: 6. The length of the CDR3 is 15 residues. Germline CDR1 is MNHEY and CDR2 is SMNVEV (reference sequence). The CDR3 here is CASSRDRGGDTEAFF. The CDR3 DNA reads as TGTGCCAGCAGTCGGGACAGGGGAGGGGACACTGAAGCTTTCTTT.

V gene TRBV27 combines with J gene TRBJ1-1; D perhaps matches TRBD1 (5 bases). CDR1 MNHEY and CDR2 SMNVEV come from the germline V gene (reference sequence). The CDR3 covers 14 residues. Trimming removed 2 bases at V and 4 bases at J, with 11 bases between. The CDR3 DNA sequence: TGTGCCAGCAGTTTAGGCTGGGGGGGCACTGAAGCTTTCTTT. It yields the protein CASSLGWGGTEAFF.

The genes are TRBV19 and TRBJ2-7; D unclear. CDR1 LNHDA and CDR2 SQIVND come from the germline V gene (reference sequence). This CDR3 spans 14 amino acids. V gave up 2 bases and J gave up 1 base, with 9 bases separating them. The CDR3 DNA follows: TGTGCCAGTAGTATACTTCCCGGATCCTACGAGCAGTACTTC. Translated: CASSILPGSYEQYF.

The chain joins TRBV25-1 to TRBJ2-1; either TRBD1 or TRBD2 may fit D (5 bases each). Germline V gives CDR1 MGHDK, CDR2 SYGVNS. V was trimmed by 8 bases and J by 1 base, leaving 9 bases between them. The CDR3 contains 13 residues. CDR3 DNA sequence: TGTGCCAGCGGGTGGGGGTCCTACAATGAGCAGTTCTTC. This codes for CASGWGSYNEQFF.

The chain is built from TRBV13 and TRBJ2-5; 14 bases agree with TRBD2. From germline, CDR1 is PRHDT and CDR2 FYEKMQ (reference sequence). The CDR3 has 16 amino acids. V shed 5 bases and J 2 bases; nucleotides not matched to a gene: 4. The DNA for the CDR3 is TGTGCCAGCAGCGCCCGACTAGCGGGAGGGCAAGAGACCCAGTACTTC. Protein: CASSARLAGGQETQYF.

The chain joins TRBV28 to TRBJ2-5; a possible D gene is TRBD1 (5 bases). Germline assignment: CDR1 MDHEN and CDR2 SYDVKM. The V end was cut by 6 bases, the J end by 11 bases, with 13 bases between. The CDR3 consists of 11 residues. The CDR3 region has the DNA TGTGCCAGCAGCCTAGGGGCGGAGCAGTACTTC. Translating gives CASSLGAEQYF.

V gene TRBV19 combines with J gene TRBJ2-7, with TRBD2 identical over 8 bases. The CDR3 length is 15 residues. V lost 3 bases to trimming and J lost 2 bases; unmatched junction nucleotides: 6. Per the germline V gene, CDR1 is LNHDA and CDR2 is SQIVND (reference sequence). CDR3 nucleotide sequence: TGTGCCAGTAGTATCGGACTAGCTCTAACCTACGAGCAGTACTTC. Translating gives CASSIGLALTYEQYF.

The chain has TRBV30 and TRBJ1-1; D perhaps matches TRBD1 (6 bases). CDR3 length equals 10 residues. Trimming took off 5 bases at V and 12 bases at J, with 13 bases between the two ends. CDR1 and CDR2 (germline): GTSNPN, SVGIG (reference sequence). CDR3 sequence (DNA): TGTGCCTGGCGCCCAGGGGCCCCTTTCTTT. This translates into CAWRPGAPFF.

Of note for this clone: The limits of the CDR3 on the DNA are not certain, so only TCRdb's listed CDR3 is given. The chain joins TRBV5-1 to TRBJ2-1. Germline V CDR1 and CDR2: SGHRS, YFSETQ. A total of 17 residues make up the CDR3, ends included. CDR3 amino acids: CASSFGPGRGWGNEQFF.

This chain connects TRBV27 to TRBJ2-1, with D hard to call. Germline V gives CDR1 MNHEY, CDR2 SMNVEV (reference sequence). Trimming removed 3 bases at V and 3 bases at J, with 6 bases between. CDR3 size: 13 residues. CDR3 DNA sequence: TGTGCCAGCAGTTTTACAGACTACAATGAGCAGTTCTTC. Translating gives CASSFTDYNEQFF.

V is TRBV5-6 and J is TRBJ2-2; weak D call: TRBD2 (6 bases). Trimming took off 4 bases at V and 11 bases at J, with 18 bases between the two ends. CDR1 and CDR2 from the germline V gene are SGHDT and YYEEEE. The CDR3 contains 14 residues. In DNA form, the CDR3 reads TGTGCCAGCAGCCCACGGAGGGCGGGCGGTGAGCTGTTTTTT. It translates to CASSPRRAGGELFF.

V usage is TRBV9 and J usage is TRBJ2-7, with D possibly TRBD2 on 5 matching bases. The CDR3 consists of 17 residues. Germline V lookup: CDR1 SGDLS, CDR2 YYNGEE. V shed 0 bases and J shed 4 bases, with 20 bases lying between them. The CDR3 sequence is CASSVERTPRAGYEQYF. The CDR3 region has the DNA TGTGCCAGCAGCGTAGAGAGGACTCCTCGGGCTGGGTACGAGCAGTACTTC. Together with reference TRBV9 and TRBJ2-7, the CDR3 gives the full variable domain: DSGVTQTPKHLITATGQRVTLRCSPRSGDLSVYWYQQSLDQGLQFLIQYYNGEERAKGNILERFSAQQFPDLHSELNLSSLELGDSALYFCASSVERTPRAGYEQYFGPGTRLTVT.

The V and J genes are TRBV2 and TRBJ1-2; 7 nucleotides align to TRBD1. This CDR3 comprises 15 residues. V gave up 0 bases and J gave up 5 bases; unmatched junction bases: 6. Germline V gene lookup returns CDR1 SNHLY and CDR2 FYNNEI. The CDR3 protein is CASSEAQGRGYGYTF. The CDR3 DNA reads as TGTGCCAGCAGTGAAGCACAGGGGCGGGGGTATGGCTACACCTTC.

The genes are TRBV14 and TRBJ2-1; 13 bases are a match to TRBD2. There are 17 residues in the CDR3. Trimming at V came to 3 bases and at J to 11 bases, leaving 13 bases not matched to a gene. Germline V gene data show CDR1 as SGHDN and CDR2 as FVKESK. Here the CDR3 reads CASSQPQGLAGFDQQFF. CDR3 sequence (DNA): TGTGCCAGCAGCCAGCCCCAGGGACTAGCGGGGTTCGATCAGCAGTTCTTC.

The chain has TRBV9 and TRBJ1-1; D is undetermined. The germline V gene has CDR1 SGDLS and CDR2 YYNGEE. The CDR3 extends over 17 amino acids. The V end was cut by 4 bases, the J end by 1 base, with 20 bases between. The CDR3 nucleotides are TGTGCCAGCAGCTCAAGCCCGGGTCCGCGGGGGAACACTGAAGCTTTCTTT. This codes for CASSSSPGPRGNTEAFF.

V usage is TRBV6-1 and J usage is TRBJ2-3; D uncertain. Germline-derived CDR1 and CDR2 are MNHNS and SASEGT. V was shortened by 2 bases and J by 0 bases, with 9 bases between the two germline ends. The CDR3 has 15 amino acids. CDR3 protein: CASSELVRSTDTQYF. The CDR3 DNA reads TGTGCCAGCAGTGAATTAGTACGGAGCACAGATACGCAGTATTTT.

Notes on this clone: The same CDR3 arises from other DNA sequences in this sample as well. V is TRBV27 and J is TRBJ2-1; D is unclear. Germline V gene sequence: CDR1 MNHEY, CDR2 SMNVEV (reference sequence). V lost 3 bases to trimming and J lost 2 bases, with 5 bases between them. The CDR3 runs to 13 residues. The CDR3 nucleotides read TGTGCCAGCAGTTTGGATACCTACAATGAGCAGTTCTTC. Its translation is CASSLDTYNEQFF.

V usage is TRBV7-6 and J usage is TRBJ2-7, with 8 nucleotides matching TRBD1. V gave up 4 bases and J gave up 5 bases; unmatched junction bases: 4. Per the germline V gene, CDR1 is SGHVS and CDR2 is FNYEAQ. The CDR3 covers 13 residues. The CDR3 is CASSSDRVHEQYF. CDR3 in DNA: TGTGCCAGCAGCTCGGACAGGGTGCACGAGCAGTACTTC.

This clone showed up just once. This chain links TRBV7-9 with TRBJ2-7, with 13 positions matching TRBD2. Germline V CDR1 and CDR2: SEHNR, FQNEAQ (reference sequence). V trimming: 5 bases; J trimming: 2 bases; junction bases outside the gene matches: 6. CDR3 length: 16 residues. As DNA, the CDR3 is TGTGCCAGCAGCCCTACCGGACTAGCGGGAGCCTACGAGCAGTACTTC. This sequence encodes CASSPTGLAGAYEQYF.

V usage is TRBV2 and J usage is TRBJ1-2; the D is unclear. The CDR3 is 15 amino acids. Germline CDR1 reads SNHLY; CDR2 reads FYNNEI. Trimming stripped 0 bases from V and 0 bases from J, with 8 bases between. CDR3 region: CASSEAEATNYGYTF. Written as DNA, the CDR3 is TGTGCCAGCAGTGAAGCGGAGGCAACTAACTATGGCTACACCTTC.

J is TRBJ1-1 and V is TRBV21-1; TRBD1 is the table's D call and was not checked against the DNA. TRBV21-1 is labeled a pseudogene. The CDR3 spans 15 residues. In DNA, the CDR3 is TGTGCCAGCAGCAAAGCGTCGGCAGGGGACACTGAAGCTTTCTTT. The encoded protein is CASSKASAGDTEAFF.

The J gene is TRBJ1-4, the V gene TRBV9; 7 positions agree with TRBD1. J was trimmed by 0 bases and V by 0 bases; bases with no gene match: 5. CDR1 and CDR2 (germline): SGDLS, YYNGEE. The CDR3 is 17 amino acids. The CDR3 sequence: CASSVEGQPTTNEKLFF. The CDR3 DNA follows: TGTGCCAGCAGCGTAGAGGGACAGCCAACAACTAATGAAAAACTGTTTTTT.

The chain recombines TRBV13 with TRBJ2-1; D uncertain. The CDR3 is made up of 13 amino acids. Germline CDR1 and CDR2: PRHDT and FYEKMQ (reference sequence). V was clipped by 5 bases and J by 4 bases, with 9 bases between them. The CDR3 is CASSVTMYNEQFF. In DNA, the CDR3 is TGTGCCAGCAGCGTCACTATGTACAATGAGCAGTTCTTC.

The chain is built from TRBV6-5 and TRBJ1-3; D gene unclear. This CDR3 has 13 amino acids. V lost 6 bases, J lost 0 bases, and 6 bases lay in between. The germline V gene has CDR1 MNHEY and CDR2 SVGAGI. The CDR3 reads CASRKDSGNTIYF. CDR3 nucleotides: TGTGCCAGCAGGAAGGACTCTGGAAACACCATATATTTT.

The chain employs TRBV6-1 and TRBJ1-4, with 7 bases that match TRBD1. J lost 0 bases, V lost 8 bases, and 6 bases had no gene match. Per germline, CDR1 MNHNS and CDR2 SASEGT. CDR3 length equals 15 residues. The CDR3 DNA follows: TGTGCCAGCGGGATTGGGACAGCAACTAATGAAAAACTGTTTTTT. Its translation is CASGIGTATNEKLFF.

The chain carries TRBV7-9 and TRBJ1-5, with D hard to call. The V end was cut by 0 bases, the J end by 4 bases, with 7 bases between. Germline CDR1 is SEHNR and CDR2 is FQNEAQ (reference sequence). The CDR3 loop spans 14 amino acids. This CDR3 reads CASSLAYGNQPQHF. As DNA, the CDR3 is TGTGCCAGCAGCTTAGCGTACGGTAATCAGCCCCAGCATTTT.

The chain uses TRBV5-1 and TRBJ2-1; TRBD2 aligns across 8 bases. From germline, CDR1 is SGHRS and CDR2 YFSETQ. V lost 2 bases, J lost 0 bases, and 4 bases stayed unmatched. The CDR3 runs to 16 residues. The CDR3 sequence is CASSLGTRISYNEQFF. DNA for the CDR3: TGCGCCAGCAGCTTAGGGACTAGAATCTCCTACAATGAGCAGTTCTTC. The entire variable domain, with the rest obtained from reference TRBV5-1 and TRBJ2-1, is as follows: KAGVTQTPRYLIKTRGQQVTLSCSPISGHRSVSWYQQTPGQGLQFLFEYFSETQRNKGNFPGRFSGRQFSNSRSEMNVSTLELGDSALYLCASSLGTRISYNEQFFGPGTRLTVL.

The V gene is TRBV28, the J gene TRBJ1-3; TRBD1 is a possible D gene (6 bases). The germline gives CDR1 MDHEN, CDR2 SYDVKM. This CDR3 region has 16 residues. V was cut by 7 bases and J by 1 base, with 17 bases left in between. In DNA, the CDR3 is TGTGCCAGCAACACCGGGACACCATATTCTGGAAACACCATATATTTT. The encoded protein is CASNTGTPYSGNTIYF.